The 5 T cell receptor beta chains below all came from one sample that was sequenced in a study of blood T cell repertoires in COVID-19. TCRdb's table, derived via immunoSEQ multiplex PCR, lists solely in-frame clones and lacks some. The table shows 250,000 to 350,000 clones, with about 90% occurring only once. Sample: peripheral blood. The source of these receptors is a woman between 45 and 60 years old with COVID-19, enrolled during active disease.

The chain carries TRBV5-5 and TRBJ1-1, with 8 bases identical to TRBD1. V shed 2 bases, J shed 4 bases, and the junction held 7 bases outside the gene matches. The CDR3 consists of 15 residues. The germline V gene has CDR1 SGHKS and CDR2 YYEKEE (reference sequence). The CDR3: CASSLQGGRGTEAFF. The CDR3 bases are TGTGCCAGCAGCTTACAGGGGGGAAGAGGCACTGAAGCTTTCTTT.

The chain employs TRBV29-1 and TRBJ2-3, with 10 bases lining up with TRBD2. The CDR3 totals 15 residues. Trimming cost V 8 bases and J 2 bases; bases outside gene matches: 10. CDR1 is SQVTM and CDR2 is ANQGSEA in the germline V gene. In nucleotides, the CDR3 is TGCAGCTATGACACTAGCGGGGATTACACAGATACGCAGTATTTT. It encodes CSYDTSGDYTDTQYF.

The J gene is TRBJ1-1, the V gene TRBV7-8, with TRBD1 matching 7 bases. J gave up 4 bases and V 5 bases, and 7 bases lay outside the gene matches. The CDR3 is made up of 14 amino acids. CDR1 and CDR2 from the germline V gene are SGHVS and FQNEAQ. This chain's CDR3 is CASSRPQGLTEAFF. The CDR3 DNA sequence: TGTGCCAGCAGCCGCCCACAGGGGCTCACTGAAGCTTTCTTT.

The chain employs TRBV30 and TRBJ1-3; D is unclear. CDR1 and CDR2 from the germline V gene are GTSNPN and SVGIG (reference sequence). The V and J ends lost 5 bases and 0 bases respectively, with 20 bases between them. This CDR3 is built from 17 residues. CDR3 in DNA: TGTGCCTGGGTAATAACGCCCGGGTTCCGCTCTGGAAACACCATATATTTT. Its protein is CAWVITPGFRSGNTIYF.

The rearrangement uses TRBV5-1 and TRBJ2-1; 9 nucleotides line up with TRBD2. Germline CDR1 is SGHRS and CDR2 is YFSETQ. The CDR3 is 16 amino acids. Trimming cost V 4 bases and J 5 bases; bases outside gene matches: 10. CDR3 amino acids: CASSPGGGRGDNEQFF. DNA for the CDR3: TGCGCCAGCAGCCCCGGGGGCGGGAGGGGGGACAATGAGCAGTTCTTC.